The clone carrying this T cell receptor beta chain was detected a few times. Its antigen is as yet unknown. Trimming took off 4 bases at V and 9 bases at J, with 19 bases between the two ends. Per the germline V gene, CDR1 is SGHTA and CDR2 is FQGTGA. There are 15 residues in the CDR3. This specimen comes from a study of post-analysis software for immune sequencing data. Study-wide results and limits: TRBV5-6, TRBV5-1 and TRBV20-1 belonged to a set of roughly five TRBV segments that were more frequent in patients than controls. For normalized Chao1 diversity, multiple sclerosis patients scored significantly lower than controls did.

Each TCR beta cDNA library carried unique molecular identifiers. TCRdb ran MiXCR on the PCR reads and lists one entry per CDR3 protein. Among roughly 870,000 distinct CDR3 sequences listed, around 53% were seen once. The sequencing sample was made of blood. The source of this sequence is a girl between 10 and 17 years old with multiple sclerosis. This chain connects TRBV7-3 to TRBJ2-4, with D unclear. The CDR3 protein is CASSSLGLGVGIQYF. CDR3 coding DNA: TGTGCCAGCAGCTCCCTAGGGCTAGGAGTCGGCATTCAGTACTTC.